The TCR beta chain under discussion was sequenced for a study of radiotherapy plus CTLA-4 blockade in lung cancer. The overall study: For approximately 17% of patients, objective responses occurred, and approximately 33% had disease control. General study results and limits: Blood saw expansion of tumor-derived TCR clones after radiotherapy plus ipilimumab.

Regarding this clone: Its matching antigen is unknown.

Libraries were prepared by immunoSEQ multiplex PCR; TCRdb keeps only in-frame clonotypes and omits some of them. This table has about 26,000 clones, over 70% appearing once. The length of the CDR3 is 15 residues. Losses at the gene ends were 8 bases for V and 0 bases for J; bases not matched to a gene: 6. In germline, CDR1 is MDHEN, CDR2 SYDVKM. V gene TRBV28 combines with J gene TRBJ2-2, with 7 bases aligning to TRBD1. The source of this sequence is a human donor with non-small cell lung cancer that progressed on radiotherapy plus ipilimumab. The specimen was peripheral blood, collected from a patient treated with radiotherapy plus ipilimumab. The CDR3 is CASGTGTANTGELFF. The CDR3 DNA reads TGTGCCAGCGGAACCGGGACAGCGAACACCGGGGAGCTGTTTTTT. The entire variable domain, with the rest obtained from reference TRBV28 and TRBJ2-2, is as follows: DVKVTQSSRYLVKRTGEKVFLECVQDMDHENMFWYRQDPGLGLRLIYFSYDVKMKEKGDIPEGYSVSREKKERFSLILESASTNQTSMYLCASGTGTANTGELFFGEGSRLTVL.